This paragraph reports one T cell receptor beta chain. The data belong to a study of T cell responses to AZD1222 COVID-19 vaccine. Study details: Both about-4-week and about-12-week second-dose recipients were combined.

The CDR3 totals 15 residues. V dropped 1 base and J dropped 0 bases, with 4 bases sitting between them. CDR1 is MNHEY and CDR2 is SVGAGI in the germline V gene. TCRdb keeps only in-frame clones here, not all; method: immunoSEQ multiplex PCR. The sample shows about 110,000 clones, roughly nine tenths of them seen only once. V and J are TRBV6-5 and TRBJ2-6; no definite D call. The specimen was peripheral blood, collected on day 0 of AZD1222 vaccination. This clonotype was sampled from an adult in good health. CDR3 sequence reads: CASSYFLSGANVLTF. The CDR3 DNA reads TGTGCCAGCAGTTACTTTCTCTCTGGGGCCAACGTCCTGACTTTC.